This T cell receptor (beta chain) was captured in a study of CD8 T cells in ankylosing spondylitis. Findings of the study overall: One TCR beta motif, made up of about 8 highly homologous variants, appeared characteristic of ankylosing spondylitis blood. A subset of motif variants has previously been described in the synovial fluid and blood of reactive arthritis. Within peripheral blood, clones linked to disease were CD8+ and relatively rare. According to the report, clones linked to the disease were significantly enriched in matched synovial fluid samples taken from ankylosing spondylitis patients.

Ten or more counts support this clonotype. The target antigen is unknown. TCRdb recomputed calls from the 5' RACE reads with MiXCR, one row per CDR3 protein. The sample carries under 300,000 distinct CDR3 sequences, over 9.5% recorded once. CDR3 size: 14 residues. V was clipped by 1 base and J by 4 bases, with 10 bases between them. Germline V gene sequence: CDR1 SGHKS, CDR2 YYEKEE (reference sequence). V gene TRBV5-5 combines with J gene TRBJ2-3; D perhaps matches TRBD2 (5 bases). This TCR derives from a male donor with ankylosing spondylitis or in good health (not recorded which). The source material was blood, either unsorted or a sorted T cell fraction (not recorded which). Here the CDR3 reads CASSLFSGSDTQYF. CDR3 sequence (DNA): TGTGCCAGCAGCTTGTTTTCGGGGTCAGATACGCAGTATTTT. The variable domain in full, completed from reference TRBV5-5 and TRBJ2-3, reads DAGVTQSPTHLIKTRGQQVTLRCSPISGHKSVSWYQQVLGQGPQFIFQYYEKEERGRGNFPDRFSARQFPNYSSELNVNALLLGDSALYLCASSLFSGSDTQYFGPGTRLTVL.